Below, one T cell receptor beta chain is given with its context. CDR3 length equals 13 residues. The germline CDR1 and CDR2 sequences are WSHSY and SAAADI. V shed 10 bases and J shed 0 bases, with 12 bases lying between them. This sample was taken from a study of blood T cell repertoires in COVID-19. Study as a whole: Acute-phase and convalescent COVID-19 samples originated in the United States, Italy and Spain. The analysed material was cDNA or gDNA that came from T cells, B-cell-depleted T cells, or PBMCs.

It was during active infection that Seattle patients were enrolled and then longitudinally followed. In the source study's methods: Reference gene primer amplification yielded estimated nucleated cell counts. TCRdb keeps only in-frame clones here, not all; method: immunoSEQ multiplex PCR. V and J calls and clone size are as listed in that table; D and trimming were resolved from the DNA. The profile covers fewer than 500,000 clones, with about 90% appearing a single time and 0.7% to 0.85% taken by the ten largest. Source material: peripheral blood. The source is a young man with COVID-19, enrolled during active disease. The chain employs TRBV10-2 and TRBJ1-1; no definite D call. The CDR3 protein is CATIGLMNTEAFF. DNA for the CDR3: TGCGCCACAATCGGACTCATGAACACTGAAGCTTTCTTT.